This TCR beta chain was sequenced in a study of T cell responses to AZD1222 COVID-19 vaccine (dated by TCRdb to the early 2020s). About the full investigation: A total of approximately 230 trial participants underwent TCR sequencing, of whom around 200 received two doses of AZD1222 and about 25 received two doses of the MenACWY control vaccine. Trial participants were enrolled by age into subgroups of 18-55, 56-69 and 70-plus years, and around 150, 28 and 57 TCR-sequenced participants, respectively, were included in these subgroups.

From a lookup of the germline V gene (reference sequence), CDR1 and CDR2 are SGHKS and YYEKEE. The CDR3 runs 13 residues from the cysteine to the phenylalanine. Only CDR3 DNA remains: 39 bases, in frame from the first base. V loses 1 base of germline sequence and J loses 4 bases, and the interval between the two ends is 8 bases. The CDR3 regions of human TCRbeta chains were subjected to immunosequencing. For the original study's pipeline: TCRs in the repertoires were matched against a reference library of SARS-CoV-2-specific TCRs that had been generated with the MIRA antigen-specificity platform. Breadth meant the fraction of unique TCRs that were SARS-CoV-2-associated, whereas depth meant the fraction of total T cells that were SARS-CoV-2-associated. Using the MIRA data, each spike-specific TCR was mapped to the spike region that the TCR reacts to and placed in a CD4 or CD8 class. Log10-transformed breadth and depth values were compared by one-way ANOVA with Sidak's multiple comparisons tests. The clones in this table, taken by TCRdb from immuneACCESS, are in-frame only. Not every clone is retained; where verified, under half of the shortfall comes from an unresolved V gene, and the cause of the rest is unknown. D and trimming were read from the DNA, whereas the V and J calls and clone size are those reported in that table. This sample gives some 100,000 clones in total; around 87% of them show up just once. The ten biggest clones cover 4% to 4.5% of the sample.

In the paper's terms, the time point label means: baseline before first vaccination. The treatment or condition label, read with the paper, signifies: meningococcal conjugate vaccine given as trial control. Samples from vaccinated people were obtained from the UK trials COV001 and COV002, which included a single-blind randomized controlled phase 2/3 trial of AZD1222 (ChAdOx1 nCoV-19) in healthy adults. For TCRbeta chain sequencing, PBMC samples were collected from trial participants at day 0 and at day 28 after the second dose. In the case of this clone: This receptor's antigen is unknown. The sample holds no much larger clone one base away, and base qualities are not on file.

Results and caveats for the whole study, not just this receptor: Most participants were white British and females outnumbered males, and the authors suggested that clonal diversity may have been underestimated. The 56-69-year group was small, and its depth increase did not reach significance, likely because of low power. Vaccine-associated CD4 TCRs spanned the whole spike protein, with dominant responses in regions 160-218 and 743-854. After two AZD1222 doses, spike-specific TCR breadth and depth were significantly higher than at day 0 and than in MenACWY recipients. No day 14 peak-response samples were available, so repertoires were characterized only after the peak T cell response. Conclusions about previously exposed vaccinees were limited because only six AZD1222 recipients were SARS-CoV-2 seropositive at baseline. Nearly half of unique spike-specific TCRs reportedly recognized epitopes outside regions mutated in the B.1.351 and B.1.1.7 variants.

The TCR originated in an adult in good health. The chain is made from TRBV5-5 and TRBJ1-1, with the identity of the D gene unclear. Sample: peripheral blood, taken on day 0 of MenACWY control vaccination. At the DNA level, the sequence is TGTGCCAGCAGCTTGTGGACGGTCACTGAAGCTTTCTTT. Its amino acids are CASSLWTVTEAFF.